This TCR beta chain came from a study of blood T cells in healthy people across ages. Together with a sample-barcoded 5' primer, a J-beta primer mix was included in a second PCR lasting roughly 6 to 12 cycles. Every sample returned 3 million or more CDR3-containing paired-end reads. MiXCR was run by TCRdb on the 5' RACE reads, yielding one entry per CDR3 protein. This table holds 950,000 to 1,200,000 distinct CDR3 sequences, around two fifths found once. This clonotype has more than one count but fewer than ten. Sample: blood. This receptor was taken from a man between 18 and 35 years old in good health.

The CDR3 loop reads CASRGTGFYNEQFF. CDR3 in DNA: TGTGCCAGCAGGGGGACAGGGTTCTACAATGAGCAGTTCTTC. V and J are TRBV27 and TRBJ2-1, with 9 nucleotides matching TRBD1. In germline, CDR1 is MNHEY, CDR2 SMNVEV (reference sequence). The CDR3 spans 14 residues. The V gene end was trimmed by 6 bases and the J gene end by 3 bases; junction bases not matched to a gene: 3.